This TCR beta chain is from a study of regulatory T cells in long-lasting Graves disease. Study-level background: The study counted Graves' disease as persistent given over 5 years of antithyroid drugs and positive TSH receptor antibodies.

The germline CDR1 and CDR2 sequences are SGHRS and YFSETQ. V dropped 0 bases and J dropped 6 bases, with 19 bases sitting between them. The CDR3 runs 16 residues. Combining iRepertoire HTBI primers with Arm-PCR of CDR3 regions, the authors built TCR beta libraries. TCRdb reprocessed the multiplex PCR reads via MiXCR and lists one record per CDR3 protein. The table lists 500,000 to 800,000 distinct CDR3 sequences, 30% of them singletons, with 40% to 55% in the top ten. Time point: persistent/refractory GD, antithyroid drugs over 5 years with positive TRAb. Isolated PBMC RNA provided the starting material for the TCR library. The sample holds a few counts of this clonotype.

The sequenced sample was peripheral blood mononuclear cells (PBMCs), obtained when the disease was refractory, from a patient treated with antithyroid drugs. The chain couples TRBV5-1 to TRBJ2-7; no reliable D call. This receptor was obtained from a female donor with Graves disease. CDR3 residues: CASSLAVGTLGGEQYF. CDR3 coding DNA: TGCGCCAGCAGCTTGGCCGTAGGAACCCTGGGTGGCGAGCAGTACTTC.